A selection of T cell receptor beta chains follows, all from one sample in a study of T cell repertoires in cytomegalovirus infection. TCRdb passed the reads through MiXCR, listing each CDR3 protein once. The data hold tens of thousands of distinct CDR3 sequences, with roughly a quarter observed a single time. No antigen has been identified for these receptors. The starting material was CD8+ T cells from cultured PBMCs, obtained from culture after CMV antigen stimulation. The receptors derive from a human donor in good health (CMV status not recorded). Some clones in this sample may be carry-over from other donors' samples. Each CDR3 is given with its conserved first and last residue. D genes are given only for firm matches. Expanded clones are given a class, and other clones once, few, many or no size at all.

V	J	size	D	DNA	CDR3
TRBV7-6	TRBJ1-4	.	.	TGTGCCAGCCTTGCCAGTACTTCACCCCCCGAAAAACTGTTTTTT	CASLASTSPPEKLFF
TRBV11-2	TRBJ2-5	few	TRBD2	TGTGCCAGCAGCTTAGGGGCGGGGGACCAAGAGACCCAGTACTTC	CASSLGAGDQETQYF
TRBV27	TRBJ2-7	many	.	TGTGCCAGCAGGACCGGGAGTAACGAGCAGTACTTC	CASRTGSNEQYF
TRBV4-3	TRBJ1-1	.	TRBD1	TGCGCCAGCAGCCTGCAGACAGGGTTGGGCACTGAAGCTTTCTTT	CASSLQTGLGTEAFF
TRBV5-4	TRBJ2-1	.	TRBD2	TGTGCCAGCAGCTTGGCGAGCGGGGGGCCAGCATCCTACAATGAGCAGTTCTTC	CASSLASGGPASYNEQFF
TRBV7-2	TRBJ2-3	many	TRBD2	TGTGCCAGCAGCCGACCGACGGGGGGTCCAGACACAGATACGCAGTATTTT	CASSRPTGGPDTDTQYF
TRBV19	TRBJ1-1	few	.	TGTGCCAGTACCCCACCGGTGGGACGGGGAGACACTGAAGCTTTCTTT	CASTPPVGRGDTEAFF
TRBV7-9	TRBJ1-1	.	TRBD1	TGTGCCAGCAGCTTAGATGCAGGGGGCACTGAAGCTTTCTTT	CASSLDAGGTEAFF
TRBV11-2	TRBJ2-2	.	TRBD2	TGTGCCAGCAGCTACCCGGGACTAGCGGAGGGGAACACCGGGGAGCTGTTTTTT	CASSYPGLAEGNTGELFF
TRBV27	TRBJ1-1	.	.	TGTGCCAGCAGTTCGATAAACACTGAAGCTTTCTTT	CASSSINTEAFF
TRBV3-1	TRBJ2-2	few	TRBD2	TGTGCCAGCAGCCGATCCGGACTAGCGGCCGGGGAGCTGTTTTTT	CASSRSGLAAGELFF
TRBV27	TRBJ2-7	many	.	TGTGCCAGCAGTTTTGAGCCACAGGCCTACGAGCAGTACTTC	CASSFEPQAYEQYF
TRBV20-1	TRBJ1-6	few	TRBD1	TGCAGTGCTAGAGGACAGGGGGCAGAGAGTTCACCCCTCCACTTT	CSARGQGAESSPLHF
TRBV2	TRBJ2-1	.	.	TGTGCCAGCAACCACTTAAGGCCAGAGCAGTTCTTC	CASNHLRPEQFF
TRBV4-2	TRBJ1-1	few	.	TGTGCCAGCAGCCAGAAGAGTGAAGCTTTCTTT	CASSQKSEAFF
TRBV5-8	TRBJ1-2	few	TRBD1	TGTGCCAGCAGAGGATGGGACAGGGGGCTCCCTAACTATGGCTACACCTTC	CASRGWDRGLPNYGYTF
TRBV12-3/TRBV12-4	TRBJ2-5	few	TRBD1	TGTGCCAGCAGGCATTCGACCTCCGGGACAGGGGGCTCACGGGGGACCCAGTACTTC	CASRHSTSGTGGSRGTQYF
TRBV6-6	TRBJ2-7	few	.	TGTGCCAGCACTGCGGGCGCCTACGAGCAGTACTTC	CASTAGAYEQYF
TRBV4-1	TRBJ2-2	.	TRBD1	TGCGCCAGCAGCCAACCTGACAGGGGGGAATACGGGGAGCTGTTTTTT	CASSQPDRGEYGELFF
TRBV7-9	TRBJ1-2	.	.	TGTGCCAGCAGCTTAGTACAGGGAGGGCTTCATGGCTACACCTTC	CASSLVQGGLHGYTF
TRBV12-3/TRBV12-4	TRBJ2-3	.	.	TGTGCCAGCAGCCTAGAGGGGGGGGAAGATACGCAGTATTTT	CASSLEGGEDTQYF
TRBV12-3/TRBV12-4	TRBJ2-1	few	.	TGTGCCAGCACCATAAGTGGGGGGCGGAATGAGCAGTTCTTC	CASTISGGRNEQFF
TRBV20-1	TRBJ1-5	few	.	TGCAGTGCTAGAGCCGTTAATGAGGGATCCCAGCATTTT	CSARAVNEGSQHF
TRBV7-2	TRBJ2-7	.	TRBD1	TGTGCCAGCAGCTTAGAAGGGACAGGGACCGAGCAGTACTTC	CASSLEGTGTEQYF
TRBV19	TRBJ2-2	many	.	TGTGCCAGTTGTAAGTTTCAAGCGAACACCGGGGAGCTGTTTTTT	CASCKFQANTGELFF
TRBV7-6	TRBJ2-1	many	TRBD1	TGTGCCAGCAGCCCGAGGGACAGGGGGCTTCAGGAGCAGTTCTTC	CASSPRDRGLQEQFF
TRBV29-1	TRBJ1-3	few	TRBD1	TGCAGCGTGAGACAGACAGGGACGGACACCATATATTTT	CSVRQTGTDTIYF
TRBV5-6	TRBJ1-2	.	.	TGTGCCAGCAGCTTGACGGAGGGCGATGGCTACACCTTC	CASSLTEGDGYTF
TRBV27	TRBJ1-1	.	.	TGTGCCAGCAGTAGCCGGGACACTCAGGGAGCTTTCTTT	CASSSRDTQGAFF
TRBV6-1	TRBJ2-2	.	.	TGTGCCAGCAGCCCGGGTTTAACCCCCTATCGGACCGGGGAGCTGTTTTTT	CASSPGLTPYRTGELFF
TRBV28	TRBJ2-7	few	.	TGTGCCAGCACGTATGATACCAGGGGGCGGGGGGCCCACGAGCAGTACTTC	CASTYDTRGRGAHEQYF
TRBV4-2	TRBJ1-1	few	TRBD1	TGTGCCAGCAGCCAACCAGACAGGGGGCCTGAAGCTTTCTTT	CASSQPDRGPEAFF
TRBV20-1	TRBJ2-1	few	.	TGCAGTGCTAGAGGGGATGGTTACAATGAGCAGTTCTTC	CSARGDGYNEQFF
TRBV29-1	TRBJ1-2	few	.	TGCAGCTTTTTGTCCGACAACACCCACTATGGCTACACCTTC	CSFLSDNTHYGYTF
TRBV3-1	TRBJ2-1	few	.	TGTGCCAGCAGCCTTGGGGGTTATGAGCAGTTCTTC	CASSLGGYEQFF
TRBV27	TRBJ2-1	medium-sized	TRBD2	TGTGCCAGCAGCATCACTAGCGGGGGGGCCTATGAGCAGTTCTTC	CASSITSGGAYEQFF
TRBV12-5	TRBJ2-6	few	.	TGTGCTAGTGGCAAGGACAGCTCTGGGGCCAACGTCCTGACTTTC	CASGKDSSGANVLTF
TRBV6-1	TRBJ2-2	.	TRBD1	TGTGCCACTGGACAGGGGTACGGGGAGCTGTTTTTT	CATGQGYGELFF
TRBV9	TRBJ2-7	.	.	TGTGCCAGCAGCGACCGGGACGTAACCAGCGAGCAGTACTTC	CASSDRDVTSEQYF
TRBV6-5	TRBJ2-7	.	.	TGTGCCAGCAGCCCTGGACTTTACGAGCAGTACTTC	CASSPGLYEQYF
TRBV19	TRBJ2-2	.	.	TGTGCCAGTACCTTCGGGACTCTCACCGGGGAGCTGTTTTTT	CASTFGTLTGELFF
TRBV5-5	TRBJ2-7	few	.	TGTGCCAGCAGCTGGGCTTTTGGGAGCTCCTACGAGCAGTACTTC	CASSWAFGSSYEQYF
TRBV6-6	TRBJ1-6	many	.	TGTGCCAGCAGTCCACTTCCCGGGGCCTATAATTCACCCCTCCACTTT	CASSPLPGAYNSPLHF
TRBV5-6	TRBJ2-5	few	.	TGTGCCAGCAGCCTAACCCAAGAGACCCAGTACTTC	CASSLTQETQYF
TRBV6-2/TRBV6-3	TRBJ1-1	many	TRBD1	TGTGCCAGCACCGGACAGGGTTGGACTGAAGCTTTCTTT	CASTGQGWTEAFF